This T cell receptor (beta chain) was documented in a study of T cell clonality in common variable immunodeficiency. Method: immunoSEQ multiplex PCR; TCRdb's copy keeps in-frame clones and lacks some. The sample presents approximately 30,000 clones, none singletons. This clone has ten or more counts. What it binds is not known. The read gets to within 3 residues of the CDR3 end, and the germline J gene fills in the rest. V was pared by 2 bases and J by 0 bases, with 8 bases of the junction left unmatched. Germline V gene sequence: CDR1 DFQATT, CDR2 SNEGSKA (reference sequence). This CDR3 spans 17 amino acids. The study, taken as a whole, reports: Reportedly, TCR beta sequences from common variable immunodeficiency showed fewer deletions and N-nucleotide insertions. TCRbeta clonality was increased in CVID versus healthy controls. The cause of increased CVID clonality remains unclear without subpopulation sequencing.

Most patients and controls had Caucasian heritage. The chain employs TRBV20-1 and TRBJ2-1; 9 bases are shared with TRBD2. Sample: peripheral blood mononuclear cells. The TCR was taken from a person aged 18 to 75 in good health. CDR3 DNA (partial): TGCAGTGCTAGAAGGCTAGCGGGAACCAACTCCTACAATGAG. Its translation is CSARRLAGTNSYNE. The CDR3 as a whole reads CSARRLAGTNSYNEQFF.